The 25 T cell receptor beta chains in this list originate from one sample, sequenced in a study of early T cells in non-severe SARS-CoV-2 infection. TCRdb independently ran MiXCR on the 5' RACE reads; one entry per CDR3 protein. Here the sample spans roughly 50,000 distinct CDR3 sequences, roughly 8.2% being singletons. Material: whole blood. The receptor set was obtained from an adult who was a healthcare worker with PCR-confirmed SARS-CoV-2 infection or an uninfected control (not recorded which).

This clonotype was counted only a few times. V and J are TRBV30 and TRBJ2-1; 9 positions agree with TRBD2. Germline V gives CDR1 GTSNPN, CDR2 SVGIG (reference sequence). With 2 bases clipped from V and 6 bases from J, the junction kept 8 bases outside the gene matches. The length of the CDR3 is 15 residues. CDR3 sequence (DNA): TGTGCCTGGAGTACCTTAGCGGGGGATAGCAATGAGCAGTTCTTC. This codes for CAWSTLAGDSNEQFF.

This clonotype was recorded many times. The chain uses TRBV10-2 and TRBJ2-1; D gene ambiguous. The CDR3 is made up of 13 amino acids. V dropped 0 bases and J dropped 9 bases, with 9 bases sitting between them. Germline CDR1 and CDR2: WSHSY and SAAADI. CDR3 residues: CASSESVLFEQFF. The CDR3 region has the DNA TGCGCCAGCAGTGAGTCCGTGCTTTTTGAGCAGTTCTTC.

In this sample, this clonotype turned up a few times. The chain is built from TRBV5-1 and TRBJ2-7; possibly TRBD1 for D (5 bases). Germline V gene lookup returns CDR1 SGHRS and CDR2 YFSETQ. This CDR3 has 13 residues. Between the trimmed V and J ends, which lost 0 bases and 2 bases, there was a span of 6 bases. The CDR3 spells CASSLEGPYEQYF. The CDR3 nucleotides read TGCGCCAGCAGCTTGGAGGGGCCCTACGAGCAGTACTTC.

The table lists this clonotype with a few counts. CDR3 coding DNA: TGTGCCAGCAGTTTAGCGACAGGGGTCTATGGCTACACCTTC. Residues: CASSLATGVYGYTF. The gene calls are TRBV12-3 or TRBV12-4 and TRBJ1-2; 8 bases are a match to TRBD1. Trimming at V came to 0 bases and at J to 4 bases, leaving 1 base not matched to a gene. CDR3 length: 14 amino acids.

This clonotype has just a few counts. The genes are TRBV11-2 and TRBJ2-5; 7 bases are shared with TRBD2. Germline trimming cut 5 bases from V and 3 bases from J; bases unmatched to any gene: 3. The CDR3 covers 13 residues. In germline, CDR1 is SGHAT, CDR2 FQNNGV. CDR3 sequence (DNA): TGTGCCAGCAGCCGGGGGGTAGAAGAGACCCAGTACTTC. Amino acid sequence: CASSRGVEETQYF.

Many counts were recorded for this clonotype. V and J are TRBV6-5 and TRBJ2-4; a weak D match, TRBD2 (5 bases). The CDR3 runs to 14 residues. Germline V gene data show CDR1 as MNHEY and CDR2 as SVGAGI. V dropped 6 bases and J dropped 1 base, with 10 bases sitting between them. CDR3 sequence (DNA): TGTGCCAGCAGGGGGAGATTGGCCAAAAACATTCAGTACTTC. Amino acid sequence: CASRGRLAKNIQYF.

This clonotype has a count of ten or more. The V call is TRBV10-2, the J call TRBJ2-5, with TRBD2 matching 9 bases. The CDR3 covers 15 residues. The V gene's germline CDR1 is WSHSY and CDR2 SAAADI. J gave up 5 bases and V 5 bases, and 9 bases lay outside the gene matches. CDR3 sequence: CASSSTGTSRETQYF. The DNA for the CDR3 is TGCGCCAGCAGTAGCACCGGGACTAGCCGGGAGACCCAGTACTTC.

This clonotype was seen ten or more times. The chain is built from TRBV3-1 and TRBJ2-1, with 8 positions matching TRBD1. The CDR3 has 14 amino acids. Germline trimming cut 5 bases from V and 5 bases from J; bases unmatched to any gene: 5. Germline CDR1 and CDR2: LGHDT and YNNKEL (reference sequence). The DNA of the CDR3 is TGTGCCAGCAGCTCATGGACAGGGAACAATGAGCAGTTCTTC. This gives the protein CASSSWTGNNEQFF.

This clonotype came up many times. The chain's CDR3 is CSASQGSGIGYEQYF. DNA for the CDR3: TGCAGTGCTAGTCAAGGGTCGGGGATAGGATACGAGCAGTACTTC. V gene TRBV20-1 combines with J gene TRBJ2-7, with a possible D match to TRBD2 (5 bases). V was trimmed by 3 bases and J by 4 bases, leaving 19 bases between them. Germline CDR1 is DFQATT and CDR2 is SNEGSKA (reference sequence). CDR3 length equals 15 residues.

This clonotype has ten or more counts. The chain is built from TRBV6-2 or TRBV6-3 and TRBJ2-1; 11 bases fit TRBD2. This CDR3 region has 17 residues. CDR1 is MNHEY and CDR2 is SVGEGT in the germline V gene. V trimming: 3 bases; J trimming: 3 bases; junction bases outside the gene matches: 7. CDR3 protein: CASSYLGLAGVYNEQFF. In DNA form, the CDR3 reads TGTGCCAGCAGTTATCTCGGACTAGCGGGTGTCTACAATGAGCAGTTCTTC.

The table lists this clonotype with a few counts. V and J are TRBV7-3 and TRBJ2-1, with no clear D. With 2 bases removed from V and 5 bases from J, the gap between germline ends came to 7 bases. From germline, CDR1 is SGHTA and CDR2 FQGTGA. The CDR3 is 13 residues long. This CDR3 is CASSLAADNEQFF. The CDR3 DNA is TGTGCCAGCAGCTTAGCGGCCGACAATGAGCAGTTCTTC.

The table lists this clonotype with many counts. The CDR3 bases are TGCAGTGCCCAGACGGACAGGGCGAGGGTCACAGATACGCAGTATTTT. Translating gives CSAQTDRARVTDTQYF. The V call is TRBV20-1, the J call TRBJ2-3, with 8 positions matching TRBD1. The junction had 13 bases not matched to a gene; V was cut back by 6 bases and J by 2 bases. Germline V lookup: CDR1 DFQATT, CDR2 SNEGSKA (reference sequence). The CDR3 is made up of 16 amino acids.

To note about this clonotype: The junction differs from germline at one of its ends, possibly a read error. The chain is built from TRBV10-2 and TRBJ2-7; either TRBD1 or TRBD2 may fit D (7 bases each). Germline CDR1 is WSHSY and CDR2 is SAAADI. The CDR3 has 11 amino acids. The CDR3 DNA reads TGCGCCAGATTCCGGGACAGTGGGAGGGACTTC. Translation: CARFRDSGRDF.

As for this clonotype: Germline and junction disagree at one end, which may indicate a read error. The chain employs TRBV3-1 and TRBJ2-3, with no clear D. The V gene's germline CDR1 is LGHDT and CDR2 YNNKEL (reference sequence). This CDR3 is 13 amino acids long. The CDR3 here is CANSQNLADTQYF. The CDR3 DNA follows: TGTGCCAACAGCCAAAATCTAGCAGATACGCAGTATTTT.

The genes are TRBV7-8 and TRBJ2-1; possible D gene TRBD2, 6 bases. The CDR3 is 13 residues long. Germline V gene lookup returns CDR1 SGHVS and CDR2 FQNEAQ. V lost 6 bases and J lost 6, with 12 bases in between. The chain's CDR3 is CASSPGTSNEQFF. The CDR3 region has the DNA TGTGCCAGCAGTCCCGGGACTTCCAATGAGCAGTTCTTC.

In this sample, this clonotype turned up many times. The rearrangement links TRBV5-4 to TRBJ2-3, with D unresolved. CDR3 length: 13 amino acids. V lost 1 base and J lost 4, with 7 bases in between. Germline V lookup: CDR1 SGHNT, CDR2 YYREEE (reference sequence). CDR3 residues: CASSLRISDTQYF. The CDR3, as DNA: TGTGCCAGCAGCTTGCGGATCTCAGATACGCAGTATTTT.

In this sample, this clonotype turned up a few times. The CDR3 loop reads CASRAGGGALETQYF. The CDR3 DNA is TGTGCCAGCAGGGCAGGGGGCGGGGCTCTGGAGACCCAGTACTTC. This chain uses TRBV12-3 or TRBV12-4 with TRBJ2-5, with 8 nucleotides matching TRBD1. V was pared by 6 bases and J by 5 bases, with 11 bases of the junction left unmatched. This CDR3 is 15 amino acids long.

This clonotype was observed a few times. The chain recombines TRBV12-5 with TRBJ1-3, with 8 nucleotides matching TRBD1. Germline V CDR1 and CDR2: LGHNT, FRNRAP. This CDR3 spans 15 amino acids. Trimming took 4 bases from V and 4 from J; bases not matched to a gene: 6. The CDR3 protein is CASGYQGARGNTIYF. As DNA, the CDR3 is TGTGCTAGTGGTTACCAGGGGGCGCGCGGAAACACCATATATTTT.

This clonotype has only a few counts. The chain combines TRBV7-2 with TRBJ2-1, with TRBD2 matching over 12 bases. The V segment lost 5 bases and the J segment 8 bases; nucleotides outside the gene matches: 10. There are 16 residues in the CDR3. Germline V CDR1 and CDR2: SGHTA, FQGNSA. The CDR3 region has the DNA TGTGCCAGCAGCCCCCTAGCGGGAGGGCCCTATGATGAGCAGTTCTTC. It encodes CASSPLAGGPYDEQFF.

The chain employs TRBV3-1 and TRBJ1-6, with D possibly matching TRBD1 (6 bases). There are 16 residues in the CDR3. The germline gives CDR1 LGHDT, CDR2 YNNKEL (reference sequence). With 1 base removed from V and 7 bases from J, the gap between germline ends came to 14 bases. CDR3 nucleotides: TGTGCCAGCAGCCAAGGGCAGGGGCGATTAAATTCACCCCTCCACTTT. Encoded protein: CASSQGQGRLNSPLHF.

This clonotype was seen repeatedly, ten times or more. The chain links TRBV6-2 or TRBV6-3 to TRBJ2-5, with D uncertain. Germline V gene data show CDR1 as MNHEY and CDR2 as SVGEGT. Trimming removed 0 bases from V and 2 bases from J, with 7 bases in between. The CDR3 contains 14 residues. CDR3 residues: CASSYSGLQETQYF. The CDR3 bases are TGTGCCAGCAGTTACTCAGGGTTACAAGAGACCCAGTACTTC.

Here the CDR3 reads CAWQLVEDSPLHF. DNA for the CDR3: TGTGCCTGGCAACTGGTCGAAGATTCACCCCTCCACTTT. The J gene is TRBJ1-6, the V gene TRBV30, with D unclear. Trimming removed 5 bases from V and 8 bases from J, with 13 bases in between. The CDR3 runs to 13 residues. Germline assignment: CDR1 GTSNPN and CDR2 SVGIG (reference sequence).

This clonotype came up a few times. The chain combines TRBV6-5 with TRBJ2-7, with D possibly being TRBD2 (5 bases). The CDR3 runs to 15 residues. Per germline, CDR1 MNHEY and CDR2 SVGAGI. Between the trimmed V and J ends, which lost 4 bases and 2 bases, there was a span of 15 bases. CDR3 loop: CASSFTRDPAYEQYF. The CDR3 bases are TGTGCCAGCAGTTTCACCCGGGATCCGGCCTACGAGCAGTACTTC.

The gene calls are TRBV12-3 or TRBV12-4 and TRBJ2-2, with D unresolved. With 3 bases removed from V and 4 bases from J, the gap between germline ends came to 15 bases. The CDR3 spans 16 residues. CDR3: CASSLIAPWVTGELFF. CDR3 nucleotide sequence: TGTGCCAGCAGTTTGATAGCCCCATGGGTCACCGGGGAGCTGTTTTTT.

The J gene is TRBJ2-5, the V gene TRBV28; D perhaps matches TRBD1 (8 bases). Germline CDR1 reads MDHEN; CDR2 reads SYDVKM. V was cut by 5 bases and J by 5 bases, with 15 bases left in between. The CDR3 contains 14 residues. The CDR3 sequence is CASSPRGRGETQYF. DNA of the CDR3: TGTGCCAGCAGTCCCAGGGGGCGGGGGGAGACCCAGTACTTC.